Presented here are 17 T cell receptor beta chains from one specimen sequenced in a study of blood T cell repertoires in COVID-19. Assay used: immunoSEQ multiplex PCR; TCRdb lists only in-frame clones, some missing. This table holds over 120,000 clones, approximately 88% found once. The sequencing sample was made of peripheral blood. Source of these receptors: a woman in her forties or fifties with acute or convalescent COVID-19.

CDR3 DNA: TGTGCCAGTAGTATCCTGGCTGGAGAAACTAATGAAAAACTGTTTTTT. It encodes CASSILAGETNEKLFF. The V gene is TRBV19, the J gene TRBJ1-4; D is ambiguous. The V gene's germline CDR1 is LNHDA and CDR2 SQIVND (reference sequence). The CDR3 totals 16 residues. Trimming cost V 3 bases and J 1 base, with 12 bases left between them. Looking up the rest from reference TRBV19 and TRBJ1-4 gives the full variable domain: DGGITQSPKYLFRKEGQNVTLSCEQNLNHDAMYWYRQDPGQGLRLIYYSQIVNDFQKGDIAEGYSVSREKKESFPLTVTSAQKNPTAFYLCASSILAGETNEKLFFGSGTQLSVL.

The chain has TRBV30 and TRBJ1-3; possible D gene TRBD1, 5 bases. Between the trimmed V and J ends, which lost 0 bases and 0 bases, there was a span of 6 bases. This CDR3 spans 14 amino acids. Germline lookup yields CDR1 GTSNPN and CDR2 SVGIG (reference sequence). Written as DNA, the CDR3 is TGTGCCTGGAGTGTCGGGGGCTCTGGAAACACCATATATTTT. It translates to CAWSVGGSGNTIYF.

The V call is TRBV29-1, the J call TRBJ2-4, with D unclear. From germline, CDR1 is SQVTM and CDR2 ANQGSEA. Trimming left V 4 bases short and J 6 bases short, with 10 bases between. CDR3 length: 12 residues. For the CDR3, the DNA is TGCAGCGTTGGTGTTGCGGCAAACATTCAGTACTTC. Protein sequence: CSVGVAANIQYF. Combining the CDR3 with reference TRBV29-1 and TRBJ2-4 gives the whole variable domain SAVISQKPSRDICQRGTSLTIQCQVDSQVTMMFWYRQQPGQSLTLIATANQGSEATYESGFVIDKFPISRPNLTFSTLTVSNMSPEDSSIYLCSVGVAANIQYFGAGTRLSVL.

This clone was found once. This sequence joins TRBV29-1 and TRBJ1-3; no reliable D call. CDR1 is SQVTM and CDR2 is ANQGSEA in the germline V gene. The CDR3 sequence is 14 residues long. Trimming pared 5 bases from V and 1 base from J, leaving 12 bases between. The CDR3 DNA follows: TGCAGCGTTCAAGGTGCGGGGTCTGGAAACACCATATATTTT. This encodes CSVQGAGSGNTIYF. The full variable domain, rest sourced from reference TRBV29-1 and TRBJ1-3, is SAVISQKPSRDICQRGTSLTIQCQVDSQVTMMFWYRQQPGQSLTLIATANQGSEATYESGFVIDKFPISRPNLTFSTLTVSNMSPEDSSIYLCSVQGAGSGNTIYFGEGSWLTVV.

The chain joins TRBV6-6 to TRBJ1-2; TRBD1 aligns across 7 bases. CDR1 MNHNY and CDR2 SVGAGI come from the germline V gene (reference sequence). The V gene end was trimmed by 4 bases and the J gene end by 6 bases; junction bases not matched to a gene: 8. The CDR3 contains 14 residues. DNA of the CDR3: TGTGCCAGCAGTTCCGGACAGGAGGGTGATGGCTACACCTTC. It yields the protein CASSSGQEGDGYTF.

As for this clone: A read error may produce the germline difference seen at one junction end. This chain links TRBV7-7 with TRBJ2-5; D may be TRBD2 (5 bases). This CDR3 region has 13 residues. Per the germline V gene, CDR1 is SSHAT and CDR2 is FNYEAQ (reference sequence). This CDR3 is CASSPISGETQYF. CDR3 coding DNA: TGTGCTAGCAGCCCAATATCGGGGGAGACCCAGTACTTC.

The CDR3 DNA sequence: TGTGCCAGCAGCTTAAGGGGGTTCTATGGCTACACCTTC. Its translation is CASSLRGFYGYTF. This rearrangement joins TRBV5-6 to TRBJ1-2, with D possibly being TRBD1 (6 bases). CDR3 length: 13 amino acids. Germline assignment: CDR1 SGHDT and CDR2 YYEEEE. V lost 2 bases and J lost 4, with 9 bases in between.

This chain links TRBV4-2 with TRBJ1-1, with D perhaps matching TRBD1 (5 bases). The CDR3 totals 16 residues. Germline CDR1 and CDR2: LGHNA and YNFKEQ. Deletions cut 2 bases from V and 3 bases from J, with 16 bases between. CDR3 bases: TGTGCCAGCAGCCAACCCAGGGAGGGGCGAGACACTGAAGCTTTCTTT. It specifies CASSQPREGRDTEAFF.

The V call is TRBV10-2, the J call TRBJ1-5; a possible D gene is TRBD1 (6 bases). CDR3 size: 15 residues. Germline V gene lookup returns CDR1 WSHSY and CDR2 SAAADI. Trimming cost V 8 bases and J 5 bases, with 19 bases left between them. For the CDR3, the DNA is TGCGCCAGCGGATATGGGGGGGCGGACGATCAGCCCCAGCATTTT. Its protein is CASGYGGADDQPQHF.

J is TRBJ2-1 and V is TRBV7-6; 11 bases map to TRBD2. V trimming: 5 bases; J trimming: 5 bases; junction bases outside the gene matches: 11. CDR1 and CDR2 from the germline V gene are SGHVS and FNYEAQ. The CDR3 has 17 amino acids. In DNA, the CDR3 is TGTGCCAGCAGCACCATCCCCGGGACTAGCGGACACAATGAGCAGTTCTTC. This sequence encodes CASSTIPGTSGHNEQFF.

The CDR3 bases are TGTGCCAGCAGCCTATCAGGCTCACCCCTCCACTTT. Translating it yields CASSLSGSPLHF. The chain uses TRBV7-9 and TRBJ1-6; the D is unclear. CDR3 length: 12 residues. CDR1 SEHNR and CDR2 FQNEAQ come from the germline V gene (reference sequence). V shed 5 bases and J shed 10 bases, with 9 bases lying between them.

V and J are TRBV6-7 and TRBJ2-1; 8 nucleotides align to TRBD2. TRBV6-7 carries the ORF label, with uncertain function. The CDR3 covers 17 residues. The J segment lost 8 bases and the V segment lost 7 bases, leaving 19 bases of the junction unmatched. CDR3 DNA: TGTGCCAGCACCCTGACGGCGGGAGGAACGTTTCTCCATGAGCAGTTCTTC. It translates to CASTLTAGGTFLHEQFF.

The chain has TRBV3-1 (or the pseudogene TRBV3-2) and TRBJ2-7, with 7 positions matching TRBD2. Germline assignment: CDR1 LGHDT and CDR2 YNNKEL (reference sequence). Trimming removed 4 bases from V and 6 bases from J; junction bases left unmatched: 9. The CDR3 contains 14 residues. CDR3 DNA: TGTGCCAGCAGCCCCCGGGGGGATCCGAGCGAGCAGTACTTC. Its protein is CASSPRGDPSEQYF.

V is TRBV5-1 and J is TRBJ2-2; TRBD2 agrees at 12 bases. CDR1 SGHRS and CDR2 YFSETQ come from the germline V gene. The trim removed 0 bases at V and 5 bases at J, leaving 5 bases unmatched. The CDR3 contains 17 residues. The CDR3 sequence is CASSLARTSGTTGELFF. Written as DNA, the CDR3 is TGCGCCAGCAGCTTGGCCCGGACTAGCGGGACTACCGGGGAGCTGTTTTTT.

The rearrangement joins TRBV3-1 (or the pseudogene TRBV3-2) to TRBJ2-5; 7 nucleotides line up with TRBD1. This CDR3 is built from 15 residues. With 1 base clipped from V and 4 bases from J, the junction kept 6 bases outside the gene matches. Germline V gives CDR1 LGHDT, CDR2 YNNKEL (reference sequence). CDR3 DNA: TGTGCCAGCAGCCAAGCCGGGACAGTACCAGAGACCCAGTACTTC. Translating gives CASSQAGTVPETQYF.

The CDR3: CASSPRTGEARTEAFF. The CDR3 region has the DNA TGCGCCAGCAGCCCGCGGACAGGGGAGGCCAGGACTGAAGCTTTCTTT. The chain has TRBV5-1 and TRBJ1-1; TRBD1 aligns across 9 bases. Germline V CDR1 and CDR2: SGHRS, YFSETQ. After removal of 4 bases from V and 5 bases from J, the junction contained 12 bases not matched to a gene. The CDR3 spans 16 residues.

This clone showed up just once. V usage is TRBV6-1 and J usage is TRBJ1-2, with a tentative D call TRBD1 (5 bases). The CDR3 totals 10 residues. The germline V gene encodes CDR1 MNHNS and CDR2 SASEGT. V lost 6 bases and J lost 7, with 6 bases in between. This chain's CDR3 is CASRGGGYTF. The CDR3 region has the DNA TGTGCCAGCAGGGGGGGTGGCTACACCTTC.